The 23 T cell receptor beta chains listed next were all sequenced from one sample in a study of T cells after posttransplantation cyclophosphamide. Clones were read by immunoSEQ multiplex PCR, and TCRdb kept only the in-frame ones, dropping some. This sample has about 15,000 clones, with about 82% found just once. Controls had myeloablative marrow grafts with methotrexate and calcineurin inhibitor, sampled at 1 year. The sample in question was PBMCs, obtained 441 days after allogeneic stem cell transplant with calcineurin inhibitor and methotrexate. These receptors all stem from a young adult male patient who received an allogeneic stem cell transplant from an unrelated donor, was CMV-positive, and had acute and chronic GVHD. Some of the T cells might come from the graft donor.

This chain joins TRBV19 and TRBJ2-4, with TRBD1 matching 7 bases. The junction had 10 bases not matched to a gene; V was cut back by 11 bases and J by 0 bases. CDR1 is LNHDA, CDR2 SQIVND, per germline (reference sequence). The CDR3 has 15 amino acids. CDR3 coding DNA: TGTGCCCCGAAGACAGGGTCCCTAGCCAAAAACATTCAGTACTTC. Protein sequence: CAPKTGSLAKNIQYF.

This chain connects TRBV9 to TRBJ2-5; D unresolved. Trimming took off 0 bases at V and 2 bases at J, with 11 bases between the two ends. From germline, CDR1 is SGDLS and CDR2 YYNGEE. The CDR3 spans 15 residues. This CDR3 is CASSVDPLPQETQYF. CDR3 in DNA: TGTGCCAGCAGCGTAGATCCTCTACCACAAGAGACCCAGTACTTC.

The chain links TRBV5-8 to TRBJ2-1; no firm D call. The CDR3 consists of 13 residues. Trimming cost V 0 bases and J 7 bases, with 8 bases left between them. Germline V gives CDR1 SGHTS, CDR2 YDEGEE. Here the CDR3 DNA reads TGTGCCAGCAGCTTGGGAACTTGGAATGAGCAGTTCTTC. Protein sequence: CASSLGTWNEQFF. The whole variable domain, filled in from reference TRBV5-8 and TRBJ2-1, reads EAGVTQSPTHLIKTRGQQATLRCSPISGHTSVYWYQQALGLGLQFLLWYDEGEERNRGNFPPRFSGRQFPNYSSELNVNALELEDSALYLCASSLGTWNEQFFGPGTRLTVL.

In DNA, the CDR3 is TGTGCCAGCAGCTTGTCACAGTCGCATGGCTACACCTTC. This gives the protein CASSLSQSHGYTF. V usage is TRBV5-4 and J usage is TRBJ1-2; D is ambiguous. This CDR3 has 13 amino acids. V was trimmed by 1 base and J by 6 bases, leaving 10 bases between them. Per germline, CDR1 SGHNT and CDR2 YYREEE (reference sequence).

This chain joins TRBV5-6 and TRBJ1-6, with TRBD1 identical over 7 bases. This CDR3 is 16 amino acids long. Germline V gene sequence: CDR1 SGHDT, CDR2 YYEEEE. Unmatched junction bases numbered 7, after V lost 3 bases and J lost 4 bases. In DNA, the CDR3 is TGTGCCAGCAGCTCAACTCCGGGACAGTATAATTCACCCCTCCACTTT. Translating gives CASSSTPGQYNSPLHF.

This sequence joins TRBV9 and TRBJ1-1; possible D gene TRBD1, 5 bases. Trimming stripped 4 bases from V and 1 base from J, with 8 bases between. This CDR3 contains 13 residues. Per the germline V gene, CDR1 is SGDLS and CDR2 is YYNGEE. The CDR3 here is CASSIGQNTEAFF. CDR3 nucleotides: TGTGCCAGCAGCATCGGACAGAACACTGAAGCTTTCTTT.

The chain couples TRBV7-8 to TRBJ1-5; no clear D gene. V gave up 4 bases and J gave up 1 base, with 8 bases separating them. The CDR3 consists of 14 residues. Germline values: CDR1 SGHVS, CDR2 FQNEAQ. The CDR3 loop is CASSSDLSNQPQHF. The CDR3 DNA is TGTGCCAGCAGCTCCGACTTGAGCAATCAGCCCCAGCATTTT.

This clone was counted a few times. The gene calls are TRBV11-2 and TRBJ1-2, with TRBD1 matching over 7 bases. The CDR3 runs to 14 residues. The trim removed 1 base at V and 7 bases at J, leaving 6 bases unmatched. Germline V gene data show CDR1 as SGHAT and CDR2 as FQNNGV. CDR3 bases: TGTGCCAGCAGCTTAGTCACAGGGGATTTTGGCTACACCTTC. This codes for CASSLVTGDFGYTF.

The J gene is TRBJ2-1, the V gene TRBV29-1; D remains ambiguous. The CDR3 has 13 residues. Trimming took off 1 base at V and 0 bases at J, with 4 bases between the two ends. Looked up from germline, CDR1 is SQVTM and CDR2 is ANQGSEA. The CDR3 coding sequence is TGCAGCGTTGAAGTGTACTCCTACAATGAGCAGTTCTTC. This sequence encodes CSVEVYSYNEQFF.

This clone was found once. The gene calls are TRBV4-3 and TRBJ2-7; D is perhaps TRBD2 (5 bases). The germline V and J ends were trimmed by 0 bases and 0 bases, with 12 bases remaining between them. Germline CDR1 is LGHNA and CDR2 is YSLEER. The CDR3 is made up of 16 amino acids. The CDR3 DNA reads as TGCGCCAGCAGCCAAGAACTTACGAGCGGCTCCTACGAGCAGTACTTC. Translated, it gives CASSQELTSGSYEQYF.

This clone has only a few counts. The chain is built from TRBV4-3 and TRBJ2-5; 10 bases match TRBD2. CDR3 length: 15 amino acids. J lost 4 bases, V lost 1 base, and 3 bases had no gene match. Germline values: CDR1 LGHNA, CDR2 YSLEER. CDR3 protein: CASSQGSSGRETQYF. The DNA for the CDR3 is TGCGCCAGCAGCCAAGGTTCTAGCGGGAGAGAGACCCAGTACTTC.

The J gene is TRBJ2-7, the V gene TRBV13; D perhaps matches TRBD1 (6 bases). Trimming pared 1 base from V and 2 bases from J, leaving 12 bases between. Germline CDR1 and CDR2: PRHDT and FYEKMQ (reference sequence). This CDR3 comprises 15 residues. The CDR3 sequence is CASSLVGQGTYEQYF. The CDR3 nucleotides read TGTGCCAGCAGCTTAGTCGGCCAGGGGACCTACGAGCAGTACTTC.

The chain couples TRBV15 to TRBJ1-6; 9 bases line up with TRBD1. In germline, CDR1 is LNHNV, CDR2 YYDKDF (reference sequence). The V gene end was trimmed by 3 bases and the J gene end by 6 bases; junction bases not matched to a gene: 9. CDR3 length equals 17 residues. The CDR3 sequence is CATSSPNRGHGNSPLHF. The CDR3 DNA reads TGTGCCACCAGCAGCCCGAACAGGGGGCATGGTAATTCACCCCTCCACTTT.

This clone was detected only once. The V and J genes are TRBV6-5 and TRBJ1-1; 10 positions agree with TRBD1. The J segment lost 10 bases and the V segment lost 4 bases, leaving 3 bases of the junction unmatched. This CDR3 region has 12 residues. Germline V gene lookup returns CDR1 MNHEY and CDR2 SVGAGI. CDR3 residues: CASSWGTGVAFF. As DNA, the CDR3 is TGTGCCAGCAGTTGGGGGACAGGGGTAGCTTTCTTT.

The chain combines TRBV9 with TRBJ2-5, with 15 bases aligning to TRBD2. The V gene's germline CDR1 is SGDLS and CDR2 YYNGEE. This CDR3 region has 15 residues. V lost 4 bases, J lost 5 bases, and 3 bases stayed unmatched. As DNA, the CDR3 is TGTGCCAGCAGCATGGGGACTAGCGGGGGGGAGACCCAGTACTTC. Amino acid sequence: CASSMGTSGGETQYF.

The rearrangement links TRBV7-3 to TRBJ2-2, with 7 positions matching TRBD2. Germline-derived CDR1 and CDR2 are SGHTA and FQGTGA. V trimming: 5 bases; J trimming: 3 bases; junction bases outside the gene matches: 6. This CDR3 contains 15 residues. CDR3 loop: CASSPGTTDTGELFF. In DNA form, the CDR3 reads TGTGCCAGCAGCCCCGGGACTACGGACACCGGGGAGCTGTTTTTT.

The V call is TRBV7-3, the J call TRBJ2-1; 7 bases map to TRBD2. V lost 5 bases, J lost 5 bases, and 3 bases stayed unmatched. Germline V lookup: CDR1 SGHTA, CDR2 FQGTGA. The CDR3 extends over 13 amino acids. DNA of the CDR3: TGTGCCAGCAGCCAACGGGAGGACAATGAGCAGTTCTTC. Translated, it gives CASSQREDNEQFF. Full variable domain (outside the CDR3, taken from reference TRBV7-3 and TRBJ2-1): GAGVSQTPSNKVTEKGKYVELRCDPISGHTALYWYRQSLGQGPEFLIYFQGTGAADDSGLPNDRFFAVRPEGSVSTLKIQRTERGDSAVYLCASSQREDNEQFFGPGTRLTVL.

V gene TRBV5-1 combines with J gene TRBJ2-7, with 12 bases that match TRBD1. CDR3 length: 16 amino acids. The V gene's germline CDR1 is SGHRS and CDR2 YFSETQ. J was trimmed by 3 bases and V by 4 bases; bases with no gene match: 8. The DNA of the CDR3 is TGCGCCAGCAGCGGCCCGGGACAGGGGGCCCTCTACGAGCAGTACTTC. It specifies CASSGPGQGALYEQYF.

The V call is TRBV4-2, the J call TRBJ1-1; D gene unclear. CDR3 size: 17 residues. Germline assignment: CDR1 LGHNA and CDR2 YNFKEQ. The V end lost 5 bases, the J end lost 0 bases, and 19 bases lay between the germline ends. This chain's CDR3 is CASSRREIGYMNTEAFF. Written as DNA, the CDR3 is TGTGCCAGCAGCAGGAGGGAGATTGGCTACATGAACACTGAAGCTTTCTTT.

This clone was found a few times. The rearrangement uses TRBV6-5 and TRBJ1-2; D perhaps matches TRBD1 (5 bases). In germline, CDR1 is MNHEY, CDR2 SVGAGI. This CDR3 region has 11 residues. Between the trimmed V and J ends, which lost 2 bases and 8 bases, there was a span of 6 bases. CDR3 in DNA: TGTGCCAGCAGTTACCAGGGAGGCTACACCTTC. It encodes CASSYQGGYTF.

V is TRBV7-9 and J is TRBJ2-3; a possible D gene is TRBD2 (5 bases). V was trimmed by 5 bases and J by 2 bases, leaving 11 bases between them. Germline assignment: CDR1 SEHNR and CDR2 FQNEAQ (reference sequence). CDR3 length equals 14 residues. This chain's CDR3 is CASSLTGDTDTQYF. In DNA form, the CDR3 reads TGTGCCAGCAGCCTAACCGGGGACACAGATACGCAGTATTTT.

This clone was found a few times. This rearrangement joins TRBV19 to TRBJ2-7; TRBD1 aligns across 8 bases. This CDR3 spans 14 amino acids. Germline trimming cut 4 bases from V and 2 bases from J; bases unmatched to any gene: 4. CDR1 and CDR2 from the germline V gene are LNHDA and SQIVND (reference sequence). CDR3 region: CASSKTGAPYEQYF. In DNA, the CDR3 is TGTGCCAGTAGTAAGACAGGGGCCCCCTACGAGCAGTACTTC. The full variable domain, its missing parts supplied by reference TRBV19 and TRBJ2-7, is DGGITQSPKYLFRKEGQNVTLSCEQNLNHDAMYWYRQDPGQGLRLIYYSQIVNDFQKGDIAEGYSVSREKKESFPLTVTSAQKNPTAFYLCASSKTGAPYEQYFGPGTRLTVT.

This clone turned up a few times. This rearrangement joins TRBV10-3 to TRBJ1-1, with 7 bases that match TRBD1. Unmatched junction bases numbered 5, after V lost 2 bases and J lost 8 bases. The CDR3 is made up of 13 amino acids. Per the germline V gene, CDR1 is ENHRY and CDR2 is SYGVKD. The chain's CDR3 is CAISEPRDREAFF. CDR3 sequence (DNA): TGTGCCATCAGTGAGCCGAGGGACAGAGAAGCTTTCTTT.